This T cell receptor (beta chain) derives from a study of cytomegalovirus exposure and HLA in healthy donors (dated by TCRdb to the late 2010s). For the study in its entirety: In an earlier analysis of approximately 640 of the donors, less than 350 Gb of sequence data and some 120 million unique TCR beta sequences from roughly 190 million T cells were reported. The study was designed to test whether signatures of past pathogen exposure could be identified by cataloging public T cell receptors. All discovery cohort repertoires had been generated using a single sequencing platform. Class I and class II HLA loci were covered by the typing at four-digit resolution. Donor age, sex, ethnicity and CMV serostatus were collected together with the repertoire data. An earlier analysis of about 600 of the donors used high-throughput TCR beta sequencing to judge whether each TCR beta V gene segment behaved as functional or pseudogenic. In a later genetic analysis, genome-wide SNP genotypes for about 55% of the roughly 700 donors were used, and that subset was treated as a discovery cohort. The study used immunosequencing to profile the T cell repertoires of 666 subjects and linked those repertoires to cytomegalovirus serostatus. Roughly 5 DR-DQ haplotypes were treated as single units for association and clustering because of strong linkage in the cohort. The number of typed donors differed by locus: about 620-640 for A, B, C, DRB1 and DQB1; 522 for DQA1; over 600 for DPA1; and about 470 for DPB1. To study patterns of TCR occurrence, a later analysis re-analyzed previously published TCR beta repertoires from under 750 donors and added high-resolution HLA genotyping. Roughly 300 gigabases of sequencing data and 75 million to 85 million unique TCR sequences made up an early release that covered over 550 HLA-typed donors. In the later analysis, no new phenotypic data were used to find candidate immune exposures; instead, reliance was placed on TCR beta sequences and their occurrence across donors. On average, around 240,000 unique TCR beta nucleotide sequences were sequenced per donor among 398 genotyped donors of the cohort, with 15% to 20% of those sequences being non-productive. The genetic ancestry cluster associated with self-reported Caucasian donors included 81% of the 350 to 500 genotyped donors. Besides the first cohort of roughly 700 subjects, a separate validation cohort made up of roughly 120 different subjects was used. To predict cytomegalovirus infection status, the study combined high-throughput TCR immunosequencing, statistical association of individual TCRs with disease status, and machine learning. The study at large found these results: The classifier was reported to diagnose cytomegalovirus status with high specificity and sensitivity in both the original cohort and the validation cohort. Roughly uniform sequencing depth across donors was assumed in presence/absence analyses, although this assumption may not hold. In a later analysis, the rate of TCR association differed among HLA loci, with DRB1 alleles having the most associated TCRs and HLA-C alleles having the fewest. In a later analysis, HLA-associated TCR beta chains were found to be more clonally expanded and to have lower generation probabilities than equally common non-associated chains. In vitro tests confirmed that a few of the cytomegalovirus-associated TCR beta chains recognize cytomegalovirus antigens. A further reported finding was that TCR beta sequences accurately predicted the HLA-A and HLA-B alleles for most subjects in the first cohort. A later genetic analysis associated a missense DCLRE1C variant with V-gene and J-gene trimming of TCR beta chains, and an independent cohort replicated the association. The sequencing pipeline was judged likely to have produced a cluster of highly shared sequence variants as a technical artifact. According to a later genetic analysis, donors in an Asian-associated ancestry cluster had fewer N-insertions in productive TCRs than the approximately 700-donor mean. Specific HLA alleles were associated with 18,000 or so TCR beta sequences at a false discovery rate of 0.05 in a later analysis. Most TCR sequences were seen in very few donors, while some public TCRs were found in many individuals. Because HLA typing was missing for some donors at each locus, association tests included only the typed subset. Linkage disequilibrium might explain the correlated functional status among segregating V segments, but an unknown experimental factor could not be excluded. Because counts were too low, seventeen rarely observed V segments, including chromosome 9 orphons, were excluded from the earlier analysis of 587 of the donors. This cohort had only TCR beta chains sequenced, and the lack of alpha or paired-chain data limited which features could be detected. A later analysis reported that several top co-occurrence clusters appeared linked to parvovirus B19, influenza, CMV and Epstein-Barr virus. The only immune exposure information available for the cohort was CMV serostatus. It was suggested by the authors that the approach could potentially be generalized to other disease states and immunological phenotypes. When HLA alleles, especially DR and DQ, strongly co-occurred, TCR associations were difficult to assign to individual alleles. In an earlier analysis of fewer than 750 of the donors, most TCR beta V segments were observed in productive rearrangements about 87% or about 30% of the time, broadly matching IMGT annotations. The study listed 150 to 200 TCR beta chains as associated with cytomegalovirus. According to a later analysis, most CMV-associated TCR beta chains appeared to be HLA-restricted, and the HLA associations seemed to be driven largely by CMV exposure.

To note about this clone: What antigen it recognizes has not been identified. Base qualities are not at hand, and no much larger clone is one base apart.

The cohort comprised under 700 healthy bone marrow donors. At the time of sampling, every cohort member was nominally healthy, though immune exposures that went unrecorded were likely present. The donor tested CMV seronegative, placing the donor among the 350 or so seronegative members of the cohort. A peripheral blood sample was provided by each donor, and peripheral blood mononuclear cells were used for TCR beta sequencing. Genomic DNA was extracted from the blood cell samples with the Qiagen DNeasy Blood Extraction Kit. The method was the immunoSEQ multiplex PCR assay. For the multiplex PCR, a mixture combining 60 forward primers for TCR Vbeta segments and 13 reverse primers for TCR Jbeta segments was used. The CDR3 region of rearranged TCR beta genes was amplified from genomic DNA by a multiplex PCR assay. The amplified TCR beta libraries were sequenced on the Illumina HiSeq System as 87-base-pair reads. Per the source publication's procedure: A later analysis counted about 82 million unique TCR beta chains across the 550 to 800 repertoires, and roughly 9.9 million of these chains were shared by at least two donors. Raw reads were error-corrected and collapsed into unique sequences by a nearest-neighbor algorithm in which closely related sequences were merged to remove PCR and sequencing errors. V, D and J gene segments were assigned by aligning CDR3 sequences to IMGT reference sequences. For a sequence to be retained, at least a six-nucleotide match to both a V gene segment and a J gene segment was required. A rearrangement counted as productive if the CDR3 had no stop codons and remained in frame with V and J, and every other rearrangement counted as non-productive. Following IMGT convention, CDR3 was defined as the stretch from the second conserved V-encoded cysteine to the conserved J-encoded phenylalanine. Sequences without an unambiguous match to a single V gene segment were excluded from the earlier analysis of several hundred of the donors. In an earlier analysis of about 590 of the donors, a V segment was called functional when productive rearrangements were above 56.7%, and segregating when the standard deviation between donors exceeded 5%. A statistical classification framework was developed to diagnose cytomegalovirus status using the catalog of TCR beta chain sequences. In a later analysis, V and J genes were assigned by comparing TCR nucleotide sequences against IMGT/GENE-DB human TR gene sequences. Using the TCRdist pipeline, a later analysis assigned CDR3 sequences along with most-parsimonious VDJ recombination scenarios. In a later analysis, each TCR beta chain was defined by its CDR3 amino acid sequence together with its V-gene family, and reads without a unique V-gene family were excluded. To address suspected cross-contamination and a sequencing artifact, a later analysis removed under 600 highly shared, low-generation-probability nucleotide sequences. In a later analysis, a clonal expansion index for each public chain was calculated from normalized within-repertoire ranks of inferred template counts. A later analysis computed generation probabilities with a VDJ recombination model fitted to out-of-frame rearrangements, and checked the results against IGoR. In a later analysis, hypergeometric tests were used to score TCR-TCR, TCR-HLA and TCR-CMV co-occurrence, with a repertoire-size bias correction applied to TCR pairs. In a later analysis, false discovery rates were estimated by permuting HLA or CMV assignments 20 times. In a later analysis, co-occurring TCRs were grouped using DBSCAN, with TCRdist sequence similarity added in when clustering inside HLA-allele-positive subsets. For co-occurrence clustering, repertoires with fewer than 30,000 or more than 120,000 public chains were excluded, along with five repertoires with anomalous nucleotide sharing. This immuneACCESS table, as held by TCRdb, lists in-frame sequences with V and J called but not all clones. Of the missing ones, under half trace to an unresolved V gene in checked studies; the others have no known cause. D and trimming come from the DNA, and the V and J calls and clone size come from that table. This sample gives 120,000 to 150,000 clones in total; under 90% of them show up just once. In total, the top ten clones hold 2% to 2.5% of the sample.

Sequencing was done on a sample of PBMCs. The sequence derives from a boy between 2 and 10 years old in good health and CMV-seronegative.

The nucleotides are TGTGCCAGCACTTACCGCCCGGGGAACCCTATGAACACTGAAGCTTTCTTT. This codes for CASTYRPGNPMNTEAFF. The sequence is built from TRBV28 and TRBJ1-1; too little of a D gene remains to name it. There are 17 amino acids in the CDR3, from cysteine to phenylalanine inclusive. Just the 51-base CDR3 DNA is kept, in frame starting at base 1. The CDR1 and CDR2 encoded by the germline V gene are MDHEN and SYDVKM. V is cut by 7 bases and J by 0 bases, and the space between the germline ends is 21 bases.